This record concerns one TCR beta chain sequence. This entry belongs to a study of CD8 T cells in Susac syndrome. RNA amounts of roughly 0.5 to 1 ug underwent reverse transcription with random hexamers. Multiplex immunoSEQ PCR targeted 54 Vbeta and 13 Jbeta TCR beta segments. A single record per CDR3 protein comes from TCRdb applying MiXCR to the immunoSEQ multiplex PCR reads. This table holds some 200,000 distinct CDR3 sequences, approximately 95% found once. Sequencing was performed on CD4+ T cells from PBMCs. This TCR derives from a human donor with multiple sclerosis.

The CDR3 here is CASGPQSSYEQYF. The CDR3 DNA is TGTGCCAGCGGGCCCCAGAGCTCCTACGAGCAGTACTTC. The chain employs TRBV27 and TRBJ2-7, with unresolved D. From germline, CDR1 is MNHEY and CDR2 SMNVEV (reference sequence). CDR3 size: 13 residues. V was shortened by 8 bases and J by 0 bases, with 11 bases between the two germline ends.